The TCR beta chain described here comes from a study of ipilimumab plus nivolumab after autologous stem cell transplantation. The repertoire was sequenced with immunoSEQ multiplex PCR; TCRdb's copy has only in-frame clones and lacks some. The sample has tens of thousands of clones; approximately 86% are singletons. The CDR3 extends over 15 amino acids. CDR1 is SGHTA, CDR2 FQGNSA, per germline. Trimming left V 1 base short and J 3 bases short, with 7 bases between. Source: PBMCs, taken in a trial of ipilimumab plus nivolumab as post-transplant consolidation. The sequence was collected from a male donor with diffuse large B-cell lymphoma. The chain combines TRBV7-2 with TRBJ1-6; no clear D gene. CDR3 sequence (DNA): TGTGCCAGCAGCTTAGGTTCAGACTATAATTCACCCCTCCACTTT. Protein sequence: CASSLGSDYNSPLHF.